Below are 19 T cell receptor beta chains sequenced from a single sample in a study of blood T cell repertoires in COVID-19. Data came from immunoSEQ multiplex PCR; TCRdb stores just in-frame clones and leaves some out. Of 250,000 to 300,000 clones detected, 80% to 90% appear once; the ten largest clones hold 9.5% to 11%. The source material was peripheral blood. Receptors were obtained from a woman in her sixties or seventies with acute or convalescent COVID-19.

The chain carries TRBV30 and TRBJ1-1; no clear D gene. Trimming shortened V by 0 bases and J by 2 bases, and 7 bases separated the two germline ends. Germline loops: CDR1 GTSNPN, CDR2 SVGIG (reference sequence). The CDR3 sequence is 13 residues long. The CDR3 protein is CAWSVRFNTEAFF. CDR3 DNA sequence: TGTGCCTGGAGTGTCAGGTTTAACACTGAAGCTTTCTTT.

This sequence joins TRBV5-5 and TRBJ2-5, with TRBD2 as a possible D gene (5 bases). Germline CDR1 is SGHKS and CDR2 is YYEKEE (reference sequence). This CDR3 has 14 residues. The V and J ends lost 0 bases and 1 base respectively, with 7 bases between them. CDR3 DNA: TGTGCCAGCAGCTTGGCGGGATCCCAAGAGACCCAGTACTTC. Translating gives CASSLAGSQETQYF.

The chain employs TRBV11-2 and TRBJ1-2, with a tentative D call TRBD1 (5 bases). The germline V gene encodes CDR1 SGHAT and CDR2 FQNNGV. The CDR3 totals 15 residues. V lost 0 bases and J lost 6, with 14 bases in between. The CDR3 loop is CASSLDNRKVDGYTF. For the CDR3, the DNA is TGTGCCAGCAGCTTAGATAACAGGAAGGTTGATGGCTACACCTTC. The full variable domain, in which reference TRBV11-2 and TRBJ1-2 provide the parts outside the CDR3, is EAGVAQSPRYKIIEKRQSVAFWCNPISGHATLYWYQQILGQGPKLLIQFQNNGVVDDSQLPKDRFSAERLKGVDSTLKIQPAKLEDSAVYLCASSLDNRKVDGYTFGSGTRLTVV.

The chain has TRBV27 and TRBJ2-7, with D unclear. Trimming took 5 bases from V and 3 from J, leaving 11 bases between them. CDR3 size: 13 residues. Germline CDR1 is MNHEY and CDR2 is SMNVEV (reference sequence). The CDR3 here is CASSPRPLYEQYF. As DNA, the CDR3 is TGTGCCAGCAGTCCCAGGCCGCTCTACGAGCAGTACTTC.

V gene TRBV27 combines with J gene TRBJ2-7; D unresolved. Germline CDR1 and CDR2: MNHEY and SMNVEV (reference sequence). The CDR3 contains 13 residues. Trimming took off 5 bases at V and 7 bases at J, with 15 bases between the two ends. The CDR3 protein is CASSHTPGYEQYF. The DNA for the CDR3 is TGTGCCAGCAGTCATACTCCGGGTTATGAGCAGTACTTC.

The chain recombines TRBV18 with TRBJ1-2; D ambiguous. This CDR3 is 14 amino acids long. The germline V gene encodes CDR1 KGHSH and CDR2 LQKENI. Trimming pared 2 bases from V and 0 bases from J, leaving 7 bases between. The CDR3 here is CASSPGHSNYGYTF. The DNA of the CDR3 is TGTGCCAGCTCACCAGGGCACTCTAACTATGGCTACACCTTC.

This clone has only one observation. The gene calls are TRBV7-3 and TRBJ2-3; 11 positions agree with TRBD2. The CDR3 spans 15 residues. Trimming took 5 bases from V and 4 from J; bases not matched to a gene: 5. Germline V gene lookup returns CDR1 SGHTA and CDR2 FQGTGA. The CDR3 nucleotides are TGTGCCAGCAGCCTTAGCGGGGGGGCCCCAGATACGCAGTATTTT. Its translation is CASSLSGGAPDTQYF.

The chain has TRBV5-8 and TRBJ1-3; possible D gene TRBD1, 6 bases. V dropped 4 bases and J dropped 10 bases, with 27 bases sitting between them. Germline values: CDR1 SGHTS, CDR2 YDEGEE. CDR3 size: 17 residues. CDR3 sequence: CASSLRGGPRSGRTIYF. Written as DNA, the CDR3 is TGTGCCAGCAGCCTTAGGGGGGGGCCCCGCTCTGGAAGGACCATATATTTT.

J is TRBJ2-2 and V is TRBV18; 7 bases align to TRBD2. The CDR3 has 19 residues. Germline V lookup: CDR1 KGHSH, CDR2 LQKENI. With V trimmed by 4 bases and J by 6 bases, 20 bases remained unmatched. Written as DNA, the CDR3 is TGTGCCAGCTCACAAAATTACGTTCGGAGACTAGCTGATCCCGGGGAGCTGTTTTTT. It yields the protein CASSQNYVRRLADPGELFF.

J is TRBJ1-4 and V is TRBV4-1; D unclear. V shed 0 bases and J shed 8 bases, with 13 bases lying between them. This CDR3 has 15 amino acids. Germline V lookup: CDR1 MGHRA, CDR2 YSYEKL. For the CDR3, the DNA is TGCGCCAGCAGCCAAGATGGAGGCAAATGGGAAAAACTGTTTTTT. Translation gives CASSQDGGKWEKLFF.

CDR3 sequence reads: CASQKTGGYGYTF. CDR3 sequence (DNA): TGTGCCAGTCAAAAAACAGGGGGCTATGGCTACACCTTC. The V and J genes are TRBV19 and TRBJ1-2; 8 nucleotides line up with TRBD1. Germline loops: CDR1 LNHDA, CDR2 SQIVND (reference sequence). The V segment lost 8 bases and the J segment 4 bases; nucleotides outside the gene matches: 6. CDR3 length: 13 amino acids.

The chain uses TRBV2 and TRBJ2-2; D remains unclear. Germline CDR1 reads SNHLY; CDR2 reads FYNNEI. The germline V and J ends were trimmed by 6 bases and 7 bases, with 9 bases remaining between them. The CDR3 loop spans 12 amino acids. The CDR3 coding sequence is TGTGCCAGCAGCCAACGGGTCGGGGAGCTGTTTTTT. Amino acid sequence: CASSQRVGELFF. The full variable domain, completed using reference TRBV2 and TRBJ2-2, is EPEVTQTPSHQVTQMGQEVILRCVPISNHLYFYWYRQILGQKVEFLVSFYNNEISEKSEIFDDQFSVERPDGSNFTLKIRSTKLEDSAMYFCASSQRVGELFFGEGSRLTVL.

V and J are TRBV25-1 and TRBJ1-6; TRBD1 is a possible D gene (6 bases). V lost 7 bases and J 0 bases, leaving 7 bases between the germline ends. This CDR3 region has 14 residues. The germline gives CDR1 MGHDK, CDR2 SYGVNS. The CDR3 protein is CASKDSSYNSPLHF. The CDR3 DNA follows: TGTGCCAGCAAGGACAGCTCCTATAATTCACCCCTCCACTTT.

The chain combines TRBV21-1 with TRBJ2-7; TRBD2, the table's D call, lacks a check against the DNA. TRBV21-1 has pseudogene status. CDR3 length: 14 amino acids. As DNA, the CDR3 is TGTGCCAGCAGCCGCGGGTTTGGGAACTACGAGCAGTACTTC. Protein sequence: CASSRGFGNYEQYF.

The V gene is TRBV16, the J gene TRBJ1-6; D perhaps matches TRBD1 (6 bases). The CDR3 is made up of 15 amino acids. Trimming pared 4 bases from V and 5 bases from J, leaving 12 bases between. From germline, CDR1 is KGHSY and CDR2 FQNENV. The CDR3 nucleotides are TGTGCCAGCAGCCCCGACAGGAGCCATAATTCACCCCTCCACTTT. Residues: CASSPDRSHNSPLHF.

The chain links TRBV29-1 to TRBJ1-3; D remains unclear. Trimming took 4 bases from V and 1 from J, leaving 5 bases between them. CDR1 and CDR2 (germline): SQVTM, ANQGSEA. The CDR3 length is 12 residues. The CDR3 DNA reads TGCAGCGTTGCCCAGTCTGGAAACACCATATATTTT. The encoded protein is CSVAQSGNTIYF.

CDR3 DNA: TGTGCCAGCAGCTTGGGAGGGTCGGGATCACCCCTCCACTTT. Residues: CASSLGGSGSPLHF. The rearrangement uses TRBV7-9 and TRBJ1-6; no firm D call. Germline lookup yields CDR1 SEHNR and CDR2 FQNEAQ (reference sequence). CDR3 size: 14 residues. V gave up 3 bases and J gave up 10 bases, with 13 bases separating them.

V usage is TRBV10-1 and J usage is TRBJ1-5; D uncertain. CDR1 and CDR2 (germline): WNHNN, SYGVQD (reference sequence). CDR3 length equals 12 residues. V lost 5 bases, J lost 2 bases, and 4 bases lay in between. This CDR3 is CASSLGNQPQHF. The CDR3 DNA reads TGCGCCAGCAGTCTCGGCAATCAGCCCCAGCATTTT.

This chain joins TRBV7-2 and TRBJ2-1; D is possibly TRBD2 (5 bases). In germline, CDR1 is SGHTA, CDR2 FQGNSA. The CDR3 loop spans 13 amino acids. The ends were cut back, 1 base at V and 11 bases at J, with 12 bases in the middle. This CDR3 is CASSLGGERKQFF. The DNA of the CDR3 is TGTGCCAGCAGCTTAGGTGGAGAGCGGAAGCAGTTCTTC.